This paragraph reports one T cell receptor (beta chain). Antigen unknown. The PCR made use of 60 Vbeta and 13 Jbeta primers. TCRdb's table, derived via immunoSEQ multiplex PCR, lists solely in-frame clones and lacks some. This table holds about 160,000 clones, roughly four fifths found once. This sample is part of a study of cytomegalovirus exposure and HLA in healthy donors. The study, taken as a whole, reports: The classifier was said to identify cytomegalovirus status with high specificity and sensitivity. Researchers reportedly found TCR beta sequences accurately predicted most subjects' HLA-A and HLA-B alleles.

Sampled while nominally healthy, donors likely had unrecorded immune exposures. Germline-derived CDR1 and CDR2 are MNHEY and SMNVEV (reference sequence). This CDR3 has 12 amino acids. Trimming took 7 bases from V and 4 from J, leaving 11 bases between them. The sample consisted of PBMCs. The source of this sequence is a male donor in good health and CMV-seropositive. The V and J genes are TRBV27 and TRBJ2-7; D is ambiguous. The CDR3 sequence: CASTTSGYEQYF. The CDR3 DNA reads TGTGCCAGCACCACTTCAGGTTACGAGCAGTACTTC.